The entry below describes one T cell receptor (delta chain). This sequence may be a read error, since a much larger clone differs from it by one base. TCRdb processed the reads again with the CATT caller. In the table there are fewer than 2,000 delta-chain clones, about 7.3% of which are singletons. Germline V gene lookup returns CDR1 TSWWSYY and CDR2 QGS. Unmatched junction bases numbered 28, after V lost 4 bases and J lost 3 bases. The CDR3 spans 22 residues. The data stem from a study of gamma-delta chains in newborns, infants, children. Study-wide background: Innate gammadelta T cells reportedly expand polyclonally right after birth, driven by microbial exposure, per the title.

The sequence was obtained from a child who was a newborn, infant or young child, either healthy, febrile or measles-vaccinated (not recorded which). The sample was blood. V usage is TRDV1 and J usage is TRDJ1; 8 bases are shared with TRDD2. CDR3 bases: TGTGCTCTTGGGGGGGTACTTCCTACTGTGGGGAACACGGGGGTTTTCGCCGATAAACTCATCTTT. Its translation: CALGGVLPTVGNTGVFADKLIF.